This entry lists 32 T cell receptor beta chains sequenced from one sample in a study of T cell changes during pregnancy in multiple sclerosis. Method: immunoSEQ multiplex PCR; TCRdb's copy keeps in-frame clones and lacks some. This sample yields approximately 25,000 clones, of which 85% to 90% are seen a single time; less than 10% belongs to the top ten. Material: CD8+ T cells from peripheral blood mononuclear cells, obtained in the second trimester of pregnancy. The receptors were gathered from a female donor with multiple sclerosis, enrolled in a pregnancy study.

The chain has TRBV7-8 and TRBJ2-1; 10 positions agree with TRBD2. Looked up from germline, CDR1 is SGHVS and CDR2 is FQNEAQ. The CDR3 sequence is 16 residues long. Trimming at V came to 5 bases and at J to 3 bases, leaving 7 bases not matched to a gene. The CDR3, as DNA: TGTGCCAGCAGCACGTTAGCGGGGGGTCTCTACAATGAGCAGTTCTTC. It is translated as CASSTLAGGLYNEQFF.

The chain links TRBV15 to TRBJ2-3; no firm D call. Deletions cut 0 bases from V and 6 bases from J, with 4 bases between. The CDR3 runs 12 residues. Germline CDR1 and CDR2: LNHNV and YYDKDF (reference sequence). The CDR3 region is CATSRDRDTQYF. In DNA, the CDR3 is TGTGCCACCAGCAGAGACAGGGATACGCAGTATTTT. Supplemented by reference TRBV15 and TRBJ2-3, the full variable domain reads DAMVIQNPRYQVTQFGKPVTLSCSQTLNHNVMYWYQQKSSQAPKLLFHYYDKDFNNEADTPDNFQSRRPNTSFCFLDIRSPGLGDTAMYLCATSRDRDTQYFGPGTRLTVL.

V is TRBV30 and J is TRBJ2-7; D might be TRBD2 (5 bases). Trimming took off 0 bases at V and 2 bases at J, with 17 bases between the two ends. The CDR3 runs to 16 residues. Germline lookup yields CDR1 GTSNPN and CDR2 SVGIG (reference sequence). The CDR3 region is CAWSVLSGVLTYEQYF. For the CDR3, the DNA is TGTGCCTGGAGTGTTTTATCCGGGGTACTAACCTACGAGCAGTACTTC.

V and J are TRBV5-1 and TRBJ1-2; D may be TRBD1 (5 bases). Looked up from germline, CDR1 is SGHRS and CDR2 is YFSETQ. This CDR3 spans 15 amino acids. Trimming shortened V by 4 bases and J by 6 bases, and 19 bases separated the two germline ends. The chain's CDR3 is CASSPDGDFLDGYTF. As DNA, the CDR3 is TGCGCCAGCAGCCCGGATGGGGACTTCTTAGATGGCTACACCTTC.

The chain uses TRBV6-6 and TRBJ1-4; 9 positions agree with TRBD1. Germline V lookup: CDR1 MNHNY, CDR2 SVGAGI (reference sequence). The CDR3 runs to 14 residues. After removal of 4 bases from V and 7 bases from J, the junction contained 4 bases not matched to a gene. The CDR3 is CASSWDRVLEKLFF. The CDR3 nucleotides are TGTGCCAGCAGTTGGGACAGGGTTCTTGAAAAACTGTTTTTT.

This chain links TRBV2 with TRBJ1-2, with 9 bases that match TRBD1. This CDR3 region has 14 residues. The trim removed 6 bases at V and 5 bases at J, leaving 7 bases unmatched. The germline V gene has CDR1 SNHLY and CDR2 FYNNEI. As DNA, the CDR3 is TGTGCCAGCAGGGGGGACAGGGAGTATTATGGCTACACCTTC. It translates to CASRGDREYYGYTF.

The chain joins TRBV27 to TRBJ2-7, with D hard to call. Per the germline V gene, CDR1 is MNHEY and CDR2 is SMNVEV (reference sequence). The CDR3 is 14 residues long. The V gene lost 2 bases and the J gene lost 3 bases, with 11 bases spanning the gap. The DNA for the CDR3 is TGTGCCAGCAGTTTAAAGAGTCCCTACTACGAGCAGTACTTC. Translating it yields CASSLKSPYYEQYF.

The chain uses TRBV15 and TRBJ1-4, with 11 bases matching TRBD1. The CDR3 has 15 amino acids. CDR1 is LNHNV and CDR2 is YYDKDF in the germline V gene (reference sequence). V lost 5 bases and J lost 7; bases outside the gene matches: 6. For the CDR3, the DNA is TGTGCCACCAGCTCCCGGACAGGGGGCCTTGAAAAACTGTTTTTT. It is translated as CATSSRTGGLEKLFF.

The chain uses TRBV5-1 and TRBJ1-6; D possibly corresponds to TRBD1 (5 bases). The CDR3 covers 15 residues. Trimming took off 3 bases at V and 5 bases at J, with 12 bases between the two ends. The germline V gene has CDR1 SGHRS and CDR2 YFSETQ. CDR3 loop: CASSSGGPNNSPLHF. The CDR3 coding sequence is TGCGCCAGCAGCTCGGGGGGACCTAATAATTCACCCCTCCACTTT.

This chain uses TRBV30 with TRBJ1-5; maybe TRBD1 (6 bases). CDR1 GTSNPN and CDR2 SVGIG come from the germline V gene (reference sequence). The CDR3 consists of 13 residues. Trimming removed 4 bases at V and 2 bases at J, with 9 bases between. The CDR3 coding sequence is TGTGCCTGGACAGGGGCCGGCAATCAGCCCCAGCATTTT. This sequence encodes CAWTGAGNQPQHF.

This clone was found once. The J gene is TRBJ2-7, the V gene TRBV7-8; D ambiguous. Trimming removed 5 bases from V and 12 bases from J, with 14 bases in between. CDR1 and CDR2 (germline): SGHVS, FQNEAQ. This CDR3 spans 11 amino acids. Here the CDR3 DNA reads TGTGCCAGCAGCCCCGGCTTGGAGTTGTACTTC. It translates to CASSPGLELYF.

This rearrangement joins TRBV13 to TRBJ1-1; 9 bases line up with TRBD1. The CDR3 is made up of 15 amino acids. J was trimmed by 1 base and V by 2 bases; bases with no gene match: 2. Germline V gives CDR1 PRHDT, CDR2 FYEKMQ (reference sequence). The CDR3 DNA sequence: TGTGCCAGCAGCTTATTGGGACAGGGGAACACTGAAGCTTTCTTT. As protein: CASSLLGQGNTEAFF.

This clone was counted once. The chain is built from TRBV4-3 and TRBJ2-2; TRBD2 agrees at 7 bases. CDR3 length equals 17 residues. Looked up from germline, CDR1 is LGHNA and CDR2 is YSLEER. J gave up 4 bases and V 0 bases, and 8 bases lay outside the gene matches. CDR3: CASSQDLIGEGTGELFF. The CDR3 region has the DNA TGCGCCAGCAGCCAAGATTTGATAGGGGAGGGCACCGGGGAGCTGTTTTTT.

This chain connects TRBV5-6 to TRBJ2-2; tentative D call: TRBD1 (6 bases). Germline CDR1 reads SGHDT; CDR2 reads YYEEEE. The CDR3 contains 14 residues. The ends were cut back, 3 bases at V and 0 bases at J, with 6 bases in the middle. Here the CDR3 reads CASSWTANTGELFF. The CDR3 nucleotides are TGTGCCAGCAGCTGGACAGCGAACACCGGGGAGCTGTTTTTT.

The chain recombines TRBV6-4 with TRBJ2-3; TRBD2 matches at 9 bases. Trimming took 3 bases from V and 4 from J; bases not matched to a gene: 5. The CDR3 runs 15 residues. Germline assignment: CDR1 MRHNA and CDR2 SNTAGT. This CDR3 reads CASSERAGGSDTQYF. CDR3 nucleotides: TGTGCCAGCAGTGAGAGAGCGGGGGGATCAGATACGCAGTATTTT.

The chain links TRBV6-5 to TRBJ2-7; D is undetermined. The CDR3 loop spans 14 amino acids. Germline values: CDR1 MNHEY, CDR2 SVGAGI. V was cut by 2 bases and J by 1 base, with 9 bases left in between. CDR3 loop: CASSYSPGSYEQYF. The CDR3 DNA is TGTGCCAGCAGTTACAGTCCCGGGTCCTACGAGCAGTACTTC.

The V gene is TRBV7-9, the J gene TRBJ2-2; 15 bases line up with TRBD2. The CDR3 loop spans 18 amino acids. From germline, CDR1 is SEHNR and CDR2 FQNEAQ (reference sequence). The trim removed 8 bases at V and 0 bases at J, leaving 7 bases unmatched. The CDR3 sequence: CASAMGLAGGTNTGELFF. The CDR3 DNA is TGTGCCAGCGCTATGGGACTAGCGGGGGGAACGAACACCGGGGAGCTGTTTTTT. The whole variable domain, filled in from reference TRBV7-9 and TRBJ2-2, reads DTGVSQNPRHKITKRGQNVTFRCDPISEHNRLYWYRQTLGQGPEFLTYFQNEAQLEKSRLLSDRFSAERPKGSFSTLEIQRTEQGDSAMYLCASAMGLAGGTNTGELFFGEGSRLTVL.

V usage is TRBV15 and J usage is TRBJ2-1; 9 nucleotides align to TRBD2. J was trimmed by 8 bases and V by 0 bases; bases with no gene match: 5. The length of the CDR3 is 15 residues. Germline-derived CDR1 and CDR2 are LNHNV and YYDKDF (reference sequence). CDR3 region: CATSRDRGTSYEQFF. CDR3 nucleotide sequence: TGTGCCACCAGCAGAGATCGAGGGACTAGCTATGAGCAGTTCTTC.

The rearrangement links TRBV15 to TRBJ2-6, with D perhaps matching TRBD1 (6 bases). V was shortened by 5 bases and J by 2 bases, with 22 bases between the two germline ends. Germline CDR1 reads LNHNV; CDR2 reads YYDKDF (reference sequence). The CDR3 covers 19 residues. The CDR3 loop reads CATSSTWQGRGAGANVLTF. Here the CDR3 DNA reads TGTGCCACCAGCTCAACATGGCAGGGCAGGGGAGCTGGGGCCAACGTCCTGACTTTC. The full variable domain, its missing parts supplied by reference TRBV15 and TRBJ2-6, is DAMVIQNPRYQVTQFGKPVTLSCSQTLNHNVMYWYQQKSSQAPKLLFHYYDKDFNNEADTPDNFQSRRPNTSFCFLDIRSPGLGDTAMYLCATSSTWQGRGAGANVLTFGAGSRLTVL.

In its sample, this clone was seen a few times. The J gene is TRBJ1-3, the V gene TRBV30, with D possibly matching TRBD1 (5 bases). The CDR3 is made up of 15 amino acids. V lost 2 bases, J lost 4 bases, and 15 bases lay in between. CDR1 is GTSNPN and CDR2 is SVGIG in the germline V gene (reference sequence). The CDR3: CAWSYDSSSGNTIYF. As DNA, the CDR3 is TGTGCCTGGAGTTATGACAGTTCTTCCGGAAACACCATATATTTT.

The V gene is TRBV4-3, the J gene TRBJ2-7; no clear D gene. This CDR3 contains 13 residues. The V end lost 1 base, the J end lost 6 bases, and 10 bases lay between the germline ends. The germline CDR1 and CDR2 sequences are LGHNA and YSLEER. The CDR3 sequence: CASSQGSRREQYF. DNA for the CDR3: TGCGCCAGCAGCCAAGGTTCCAGGCGCGAGCAGTACTTC.

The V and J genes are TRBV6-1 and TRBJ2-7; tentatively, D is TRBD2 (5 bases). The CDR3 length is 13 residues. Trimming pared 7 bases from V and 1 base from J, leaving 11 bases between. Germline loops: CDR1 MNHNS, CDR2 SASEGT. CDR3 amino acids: CASTSGVSYEQYF. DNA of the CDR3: TGTGCCAGCACCTCCGGGGTTTCCTACGAGCAGTACTTC.

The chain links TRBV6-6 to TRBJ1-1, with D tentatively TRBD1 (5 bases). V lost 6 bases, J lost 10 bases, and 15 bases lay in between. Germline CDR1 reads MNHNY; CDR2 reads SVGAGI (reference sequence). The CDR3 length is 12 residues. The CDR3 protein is CASSYPTGGAFF. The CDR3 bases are TGTGCCAGCAGCTACCCTACGGGGGGAGCTTTCTTT.

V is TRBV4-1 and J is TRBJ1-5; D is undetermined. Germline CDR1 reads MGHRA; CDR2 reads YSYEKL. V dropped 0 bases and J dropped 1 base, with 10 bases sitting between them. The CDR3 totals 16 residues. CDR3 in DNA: TGCGCCAGCAGCCAAGAGCCGGGGTTGAGCAATCAGCCCCAGCATTTT. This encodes CASSQEPGLSNQPQHF.

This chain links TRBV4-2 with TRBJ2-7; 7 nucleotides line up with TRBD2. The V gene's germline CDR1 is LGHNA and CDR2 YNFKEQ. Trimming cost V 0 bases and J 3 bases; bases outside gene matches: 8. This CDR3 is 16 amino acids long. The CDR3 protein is CASSQEVGGGSYEQYF. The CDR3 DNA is TGTGCCAGCAGCCAAGAGGTGGGCGGCGGGAGCTACGAGCAGTACTTC.

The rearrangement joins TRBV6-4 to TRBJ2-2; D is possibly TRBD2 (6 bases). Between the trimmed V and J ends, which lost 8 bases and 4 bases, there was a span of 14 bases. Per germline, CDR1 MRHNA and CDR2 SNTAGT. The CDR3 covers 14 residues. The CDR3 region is CASRFDGSTGELFF. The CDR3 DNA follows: TGTGCCAGCCGGTTCGACGGGAGCACCGGGGAGCTGTTTTTT.

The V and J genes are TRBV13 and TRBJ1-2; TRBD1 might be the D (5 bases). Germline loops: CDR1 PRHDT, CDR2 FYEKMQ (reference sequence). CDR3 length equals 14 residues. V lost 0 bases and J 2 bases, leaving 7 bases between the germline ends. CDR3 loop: CASSLGRGNYGYTF. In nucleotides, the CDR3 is TGTGCCAGCAGCTTAGGACGGGGGAACTATGGCTACACCTTC.

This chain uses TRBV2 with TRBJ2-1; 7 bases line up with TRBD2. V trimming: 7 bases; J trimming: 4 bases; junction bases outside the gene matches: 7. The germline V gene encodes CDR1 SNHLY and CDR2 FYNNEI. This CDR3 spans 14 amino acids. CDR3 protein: CASISGVPYNEQFF. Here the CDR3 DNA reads TGTGCCAGCATAAGCGGGGTACCTTACAATGAGCAGTTCTTC.

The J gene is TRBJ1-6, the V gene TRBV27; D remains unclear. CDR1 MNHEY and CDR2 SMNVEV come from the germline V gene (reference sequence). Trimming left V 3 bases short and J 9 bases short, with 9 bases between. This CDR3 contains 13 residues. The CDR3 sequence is CASSFNPGSPLHF. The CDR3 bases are TGTGCCAGCAGTTTCAACCCGGGTTCACCCCTCCACTTT.

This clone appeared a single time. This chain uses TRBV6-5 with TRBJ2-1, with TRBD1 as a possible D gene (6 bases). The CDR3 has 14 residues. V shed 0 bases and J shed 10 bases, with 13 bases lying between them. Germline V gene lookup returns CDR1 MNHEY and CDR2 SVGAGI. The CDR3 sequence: CASSYSQGMGEQFF. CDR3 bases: TGTGCCAGCAGTTACTCTCAGGGGATGGGCGAGCAGTTCTTC.

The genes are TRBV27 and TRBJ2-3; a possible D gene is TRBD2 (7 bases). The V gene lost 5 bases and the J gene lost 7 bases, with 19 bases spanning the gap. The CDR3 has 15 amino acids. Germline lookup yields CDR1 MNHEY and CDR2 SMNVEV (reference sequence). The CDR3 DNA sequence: TGTGCCAGCAGTCCACGGGCGGGGGCGGGGAATACGCAGTATTTT. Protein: CASSPRAGAGNTQYF.

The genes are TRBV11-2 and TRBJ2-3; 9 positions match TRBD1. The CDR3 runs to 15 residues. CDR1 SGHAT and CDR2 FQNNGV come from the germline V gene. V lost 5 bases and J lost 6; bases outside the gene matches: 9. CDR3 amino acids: CASSPGTGQVDTQYF. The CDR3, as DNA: TGTGCCAGCAGCCCCGGGACAGGGCAAGTCGATACGCAGTATTTT.